The entry below gives a single T cell receptor beta chain sequence along with its context. V gave up 2 bases and J gave up 0 bases, with 8 bases separating them. This CDR3 has 15 amino acids. CDR1 is SGHTA, CDR2 FQGNSA, per germline. The sample is drawn from a study of blood T cell repertoires in COVID-19. For the study at large: From the United States, Italy and Spain came samples of acute and convalescent COVID-19. T cells, B-cell-depleted T cells, or PBMCs provided the cDNA or gDNA that served as material.

Original methodology: Amplification with reference gene primers provided the estimates of nucleated cell counts. Profiling relied on immunoSEQ multiplex PCR, and the TCRdb table lists in-frame clones only, not all of them. The V and J calls and clone size come from that table; D and trimming were worked out from the DNA. The table includes roughly 66,000 clones, approximately 82% detected once. Sequencing was carried out using peripheral blood. The TCR originated in a man aged 55-75 years with acute or convalescent COVID-19. The chain employs TRBV7-2 and TRBJ1-3; no firm D call. CDR3 sequence: CASSLIGASGNTIYF. CDR3 nucleotide sequence: TGTGCCAGCAGCTTAATCGGTGCCTCTGGAAACACCATATATTTT.